The 16 T cell receptor beta chains reported below all come from one sample, sequenced in a study of healthy donors' naive CD4 and CD8 T cells. Each TCR library used 500 ng of total RNA and a linear amplification protocol. TCRdb redid the calling of the reads with MiXCR, one entry per CDR3 protein. The sample contains roughly 200,000 distinct CDR3 sequences, about 70% of which appear only once. What was sequenced was naive CD4+ and CD8+ T cells sorted from blood, pooled from several donors. The receptors come from a pool of human donors in good health; the sample pools cells from several healthy donors.

The chain uses TRBV19 and TRBJ1-6; 8 bases map to TRBD1. From germline, CDR1 is LNHDA and CDR2 SQIVND (reference sequence). The V gene end was trimmed by 4 bases and the J gene end by 10 bases; junction bases not matched to a gene: 6. The CDR3 sequence is 14 residues long. CDR3 sequence (DNA): TGTGCCAGTAGTACCGACAGGGGTGGCTCACCCCTCCACTTT. Its translation: CASSTDRGGSPLHF.

The rearrangement joins TRBV12-3 or TRBV12-4 to TRBJ2-1, with a weak D call TRBD2 (6 bases). The CDR3 has 13 amino acids. V was cut by 3 bases and J by 12 bases, with 15 bases left in between. The CDR3 DNA reads TGTGCCAGCAGTTTGAGTTTTCTGGAGGGGCAGTTCTTC. This codes for CASSLSFLEGQFF.

The chain couples TRBV29-1 to TRBJ2-7; maybe TRBD2 (5 bases). V was clipped by 5 bases and J by 3 bases, with 14 bases between them. This CDR3 is built from 13 residues. CDR1 and CDR2 from the germline V gene are SQVTM and ANQGSEA. CDR3 nucleotide sequence: TGCAGCGTTCTCAGCGGTCTACACTACGAGCAGTACTTC. This sequence encodes CSVLSGLHYEQYF.

The CDR3 loop reads CASSLLIGGTGPSTDTQYF. CDR3 DNA: TGTGCCAGCAGTTTATTAATAGGGGGGACAGGCCCTAGCACAGATACGCAGTATTTT. The rearrangement joins TRBV27 to TRBJ2-3; 8 bases map to TRBD1. V was pared by 1 base and J by 0 bases, with 12 bases of the junction left unmatched. Germline V CDR1 and CDR2: MNHEY, SMNVEV (reference sequence). The CDR3 has 19 residues.

The chain has TRBV29-1 and TRBJ2-6, with a weak D call TRBD1 (6 bases). The V gene's germline CDR1 is SQVTM and CDR2 ANQGSEA. V lost 4 bases and J lost 7, with 17 bases in between. CDR3 length: 15 residues. CDR3 sequence: CSVGDRNSGANVLTF. CDR3 nucleotide sequence: TGCAGCGTTGGAGACAGGAACTCCGGAGCCAACGTCCTGACTTTC. Based on the CDR3 plus reference TRBV29-1 and TRBJ2-6, the full variable domain is SAVISQKPSRDICQRGTSLTIQCQVDSQVTMMFWYRQQPGQSLTLIATANQGSEATYESGFVIDKFPISRPNLTFSTLTVSNMSPEDSSIYLCSVGDRNSGANVLTFGAGSRLTVL.

The chain has TRBV18 and TRBJ2-1; D ambiguous. Trimming pared 0 bases from V and 5 bases from J, leaving 5 bases between. Germline CDR1 reads KGHSH; CDR2 reads LQKENI. This CDR3 is built from 13 residues. CDR3 sequence (DNA): TGTGCCAGCTCACCACCGGATGACAATGAGCAGTTCTTC. Protein sequence: CASSPPDDNEQFF.

The chain uses TRBV7-2 and TRBJ1-2; 7 nucleotides match TRBD1. V dropped 4 bases and J dropped 3; count of bases not matched to a gene: 11. The CDR3 runs to 16 residues. Germline CDR1 is SGHTA and CDR2 is FQGNSA. The CDR3 region has the DNA TGTGCCAGCAGCTCCTGGGCCCAGGGGGTCGACTATGGCTACACCTTC. As protein: CASSSWAQGVDYGYTF. Full variable domain (remainder filled in from reference TRBV7-2 and TRBJ1-2): GAGVSQSPSNKVTEKGKDVELRCDPISGHTALYWYRQSLGQGLEFLIYFQGNSAPDKSGLPSDRFSAERTGGSVSTLTIQRTQQEDSAVYLCASSSWAQGVDYGYTFGSGTRLTVV.

The chain couples TRBV19 to TRBJ1-1; D may be TRBD1 (6 bases). The V gene lost 7 bases and the J gene lost 4 bases, with 16 bases spanning the gap. The CDR3 spans 14 residues. The V gene's germline CDR1 is LNHDA and CDR2 SQIVND (reference sequence). The CDR3 DNA is TGTGCCAGTACTCCGACAGGAGGACCCACTGAAGCTTTCTTT. Translated, it gives CASTPTGGPTEAFF.

This clonotype was counted between two and nine times. This chain joins TRBV29-1 and TRBJ1-1; D gene unclear. The V end was cut by 4 bases, the J end by 4 bases, with 7 bases between. The CDR3 sequence is 11 residues long. The V gene's germline CDR1 is SQVTM and CDR2 ANQGSEA. CDR3 DNA: TGCAGCGTTGGCAGACCCACTGAAGCTTTCTTT. This codes for CSVGRPTEAFF.

This rearrangement joins TRBV27 to TRBJ2-5, with D hard to call. This CDR3 comprises 13 residues. V was shortened by 6 bases and J by 4 bases, with 12 bases between the two germline ends. Germline CDR1 and CDR2: MNHEY and SMNVEV (reference sequence). CDR3 amino acids: CASSILYRETQYF. CDR3 nucleotides: TGTGCCAGCAGCATACTTTACCGAGAGACCCAGTACTTC.

V usage is TRBV6-6 and J usage is TRBJ2-1, with D perhaps TRBD1 (6 bases). Germline V gene sequence: CDR1 MNHNY, CDR2 SVGAGI (reference sequence). This CDR3 spans 13 amino acids. V gave up 2 bases and J gave up 5 bases, with 7 bases separating them. Here the CDR3 reads CASSYNRDNEQFF. In nucleotides, the CDR3 is TGTGCCAGCAGTTACAACAGGGACAATGAGCAGTTCTTC.

The V gene is TRBV27, the J gene TRBJ1-5; 7 nucleotides line up with TRBD1. In germline, CDR1 is MNHEY, CDR2 SMNVEV (reference sequence). J was trimmed by 4 bases and V by 3 bases; bases with no gene match: 3. This CDR3 is 14 amino acids long. The CDR3 spells CASSFNRGNQPQHF. The CDR3 nucleotides read TGTGCCAGCAGTTTCAACAGGGGAAATCAGCCCCAGCATTTT.

The gene calls are TRBV7-2 and TRBJ2-5; TRBD1 might be the D (7 bases). The V end was cut by 5 bases, the J end by 7 bases, with 23 bases between. Germline V gives CDR1 SGHTA, CDR2 FQGNSA. This CDR3 region has 16 residues. The chain's CDR3 is CASSGGTDKVSGTQYF. The CDR3 region has the DNA TGTGCCAGCAGCGGAGGGACAGACAAGGTTTCAGGGACCCAGTACTTC.

The chain has TRBV29-1 and TRBJ2-5; a weak D match, TRBD2 (5 bases). CDR1 is SQVTM and CDR2 is ANQGSEA in the germline V gene. The germline V and J ends were trimmed by 4 bases and 4 bases, with 10 bases remaining between them. The CDR3 is 12 residues long. The CDR3: CSVGRGRETQYF. In DNA, the CDR3 is TGCAGCGTTGGACGGGGTCGAGAGACCCAGTACTTC.

A note on this clonotype: Relative to the germline gene, one junction end is altered; a read error may explain this. V usage is TRBV6-5 and J usage is TRBJ2-7; possible D gene TRBD1, 6 bases. Per germline, CDR1 MNHEY and CDR2 SVGAGI. The length of the CDR3 is 16 residues. The CDR3 protein is CASSYPGTLTSCEQYF. The CDR3 DNA reads TGTGCCAGCAGTTACCCCGGGACATTAACGTCCTGCGAGCAGTACTTC.

This clonotype was seen only once. The chain carries TRBV6-1 and TRBJ2-1, with D unresolved. Trimming cost V 7 bases and J 13 bases, with 8 bases left between them. CDR3 length: 9 residues. The germline gives CDR1 MNHNS, CDR2 SASEGT. CDR3 DNA: TGTGCCAGCAACGCAGGACAGTTCTTC. Protein product: CASNAGQFF.